Presented here are 25 T cell receptor beta chains from one specimen sequenced in a study of blood T cell repertoires in COVID-19. Produced via immunoSEQ multiplex PCR; TCRdb's table is partial and in-frame only. The profile shows a few hundred thousand clones, about four fifths of them singletons. The specimen sequenced was peripheral blood. These receptors were taken from an elderly woman with acute or convalescent COVID-19.

A single count supports this clone. V and J are TRBV4-3 and TRBJ1-2; TRBD1 matches at 8 bases. CDR1 is LGHNA, CDR2 YSLEER, per germline. Trimming at V came to 0 bases and at J to 8 bases, leaving 14 bases not matched to a gene. The CDR3 runs 17 residues. CDR3 DNA sequence: TGCGCCAGCAGCCAAGATCGGGGGGACCAGGGGGCGGGCGGCTACACCTTC. Amino acid sequence: CASSQDRGDQGAGGYTF.

This clone was found once. CDR3 DNA sequence: TGTGCCAGCTCACCGAGCGGGGGGGCCCATCGACAGTACTTC. This encodes CASSPSGGAHRQYF. The gene calls are TRBV18 and TRBJ2-4; 10 bases are shared with TRBD2. The ends lost 3 bases at V and 13 bases at J; junction bases unmatched: 9. Germline V gene lookup returns CDR1 KGHSH and CDR2 LQKENI. This CDR3 is 14 amino acids long.

This chain links TRBV19 with TRBJ1-5; TRBD1 matches 8 bases. Germline V gene data show CDR1 as LNHDA and CDR2 as SQIVND (reference sequence). The CDR3 contains 14 residues. With V trimmed by 5 bases and J by 4 bases, 4 bases remained unmatched. The CDR3 spells CASSPGGRNQPQHF. The CDR3 coding sequence is TGTGCCAGTAGTCCAGGGGGCAGAAATCAGCCCCAGCATTTT.

CDR3 DNA sequence: TGCGCCAGCAGCCCACAGGGTATTGACTATGGCTACACCTTC. Translated, it gives CASSPQGIDYGYTF. V and J are TRBV5-1 and TRBJ1-2, with D maybe TRBD1 (6 bases). The germline gives CDR1 SGHRS, CDR2 YFSETQ. The CDR3 contains 14 residues. V was clipped by 4 bases and J by 3 bases, with 13 bases between them.

The CDR3 sequence is CASSHPGLNTEAFF. The CDR3 DNA sequence: TGTGCCAGCAGCCATCCGGGTCTGAACACTGAAGCTTTCTTT. The V call is TRBV14, the J call TRBJ1-1, with no clear D. This CDR3 contains 14 residues. Germline V lookup: CDR1 SGHDN, CDR2 FVKESK. V gave up 3 bases and J gave up 0 bases, with 8 bases separating them.

The V call is TRBV7-3, the J call TRBJ1-2; 7 nucleotides match TRBD1. Germline V gene data show CDR1 as SGHTA and CDR2 as FQGTGA. The CDR3 totals 13 residues. The V and J ends lost 2 bases and 8 bases, in that order; junction bases with no gene match: 5. CDR3: CASSLDRVGGYTF. The CDR3 DNA sequence: TGTGCCAGCAGCTTAGACAGGGTGGGCGGCTACACCTTC.

This chain uses TRBV10-3 with TRBJ1-5; TRBD1 matches at 10 bases. The V and J ends lost 0 bases and 4 bases, in that order; junction bases with no gene match: 3. This CDR3 is built from 16 residues. The V gene's germline CDR1 is ENHRY and CDR2 SYGVKD. The CDR3 sequence: CAISESGTGVNQPQHF. The CDR3 bases are TGTGCCATCAGTGAGTCGGGGACAGGGGTTAATCAGCCCCAGCATTTT.

The gene calls are TRBV2 and TRBJ1-1; TRBD1 aligns across 8 bases. Germline V gives CDR1 SNHLY, CDR2 FYNNEI. Unmatched junction bases numbered 1, after V lost 4 bases and J lost 0 bases. The CDR3 has 14 amino acids. This CDR3 reads CASSGQGLNTEAFF. CDR3 coding DNA: TGTGCCAGCAGTGGACAGGGGCTGAACACTGAAGCTTTCTTT. Full variable domain (rest looked up from reference TRBV2 and TRBJ1-1): EPEVTQTPSHQVTQMGQEVILRCVPISNHLYFYWYRQILGQKVEFLVSFYNNEISEKSEIFDDQFSVERPDGSNFTLKIRSTKLEDSAMYFCASSGQGLNTEAFFGQGTRLTVV.

The rearrangement uses TRBV18 and TRBJ2-2, with 8 nucleotides matching TRBD1. V gave up 1 base and J gave up 4 bases; unmatched junction bases: 8. This CDR3 comprises 17 residues. CDR1 and CDR2 (germline): KGHSH, LQKENI. Here the CDR3 DNA reads TGTGCCAGCTCACCACGATCAGGGGGCCGGGGCACCGGGGAGCTGTTTTTT. The encoded protein is CASSPRSGGRGTGELFF.

This clone was detected a few times. This chain links TRBV3-1 (or the pseudogene TRBV3-2) with TRBJ1-3; the D gene is possibly TRBD1 (6 bases). Looked up from germline, CDR1 is LGHDT and CDR2 is YNNKEL (reference sequence). This CDR3 has 16 amino acids. V was trimmed by 5 bases and J by 0 bases, leaving 14 bases between them. The chain's CDR3 is CASSSLTGTSGNTIYF. In DNA, the CDR3 is TGTGCCAGCAGCTCTTTAACAGGGACCTCTGGAAACACCATATATTTT.

This clone was recorded a few times. The CDR3 DNA sequence: TGTGCCAGCAGTTCCGGAAGACTGGAAGCTTTCTTT. Its protein is CASSSGRLEAFF. The gene calls are TRBV27 and TRBJ1-1; D gene uncertain. This CDR3 contains 12 residues. V shed 4 bases and J shed 8 bases, with 11 bases lying between them. Germline CDR1 reads MNHEY; CDR2 reads SMNVEV (reference sequence).

In this sample, this clone turned up a few times. The CDR3 protein is CASSDWKIYGTDTEAFF. In nucleotides, the CDR3 is TGTGCCAGCAGTGATTGGAAAATTTATGGGACTGACACTGAAGCTTTCTTT. The J gene is TRBJ1-1, the V gene TRBV2; D might be TRBD1 (5 bases). The V end lost 3 bases, the J end lost 3 bases, and 20 bases lay between the germline ends. There are 17 residues in the CDR3. Per germline, CDR1 SNHLY and CDR2 FYNNEI.

The rearrangement uses TRBV4-3 and TRBJ2-7; no reliable D call. Trimming removed 1 base from V and 3 bases from J, with 13 bases in between. The germline V gene encodes CDR1 LGHNA and CDR2 YSLEER. CDR3 length equals 15 residues. CDR3 sequence: CASSQVRHQFYEQYF. Here the CDR3 DNA reads TGCGCCAGCAGCCAAGTGAGACACCAATTCTACGAGCAGTACTTC.

V gene TRBV5-1 combines with J gene TRBJ1-2; 10 bases line up with TRBD1. The CDR3 is 15 residues long. Germline V CDR1 and CDR2: SGHRS, YFSETQ. Trimming cost V 4 bases and J 6 bases; bases outside gene matches: 9. The CDR3 DNA follows: TGCGCCAGCAGCCCTCGACAGGGGGCGGGAAATGGCTACACCTTC. Its translation: CASSPRQGAGNGYTF. Full variable domain (remainder filled in from reference TRBV5-1 and TRBJ1-2): KAGVTQTPRYLIKTRGQQVTLSCSPISGHRSVSWYQQTPGQGLQFLFEYFSETQRNKGNFPGRFSGRQFSNSRSEMNVSTLELGDSALYLCASSPRQGAGNGYTFGSGTRLTVV.

This rearrangement joins TRBV1 to TRBJ2-3; the table assigns TRBD2, which was not confirmed against the DNA. TRBV1 is assigned pseudogene status. This CDR3 comprises 16 residues. CDR3 sequence reads: CTSRETIARGTDTQYF. The DNA of the CDR3 is TGCACCAGCAGAGAAACTATTGCCCGGGGGACAGATACGCAGTATTTT.

The V call is TRBV6-5, the J call TRBJ2-7; TRBD2 might be the D (6 bases). V was shortened by 5 bases and J by 0 bases, with 14 bases between the two germline ends. Germline assignment: CDR1 MNHEY and CDR2 SVGAGI. There are 15 residues in the CDR3. CDR3 sequence (DNA): TGTGCCAGCAGTCTACCCGCGGGGAGCTCCTACGAGCAGTACTTC. Translation gives CASSLPAGSSYEQYF.

This chain connects TRBV10-3 to TRBJ2-1, with D maybe TRBD2 (5 bases). The CDR3 loop spans 14 amino acids. Trimming removed 5 bases at V and 0 bases at J, with 8 bases between. Germline V gene sequence: CDR1 ENHRY, CDR2 SYGVKD. CDR3 residues: CAISREISYNEQFF. Written as DNA, the CDR3 is TGTGCCATCAGTAGGGAGATCTCCTACAATGAGCAGTTCTTC.

The chain combines TRBV19 with TRBJ1-2; 10 bases align to TRBD1. The CDR3 has 16 amino acids. Germline V gene lookup returns CDR1 LNHDA and CDR2 SQIVND (reference sequence). V was pared by 5 bases and J by 5 bases, with 11 bases of the junction left unmatched. As DNA, the CDR3 is TGTGCCAGTAGTCCAGAATTCGACAGGGGGCGTTATGGCTACACCTTC. Amino acid sequence: CASSPEFDRGRYGYTF.

This rearrangement joins TRBV6-5 to TRBJ1-1; no clear D gene. V was cut by 5 bases and J by 1 base, with 8 bases left in between. Germline V CDR1 and CDR2: MNHEY, SVGAGI. CDR3 size: 13 residues. CDR3 sequence reads: CASSTTRNTEAFF. The CDR3 DNA is TGTGCCAGCAGTACCACACGGAACACTGAAGCTTTCTTT.

The chain joins TRBV28 to TRBJ1-2; D gene unclear. The V gene lost 10 bases and the J gene lost 8 bases, with 11 bases spanning the gap. Germline CDR1 reads MDHEN; CDR2 reads SYDVKM. The CDR3 spans 10 residues. Written as DNA, the CDR3 is TGTGCCACCGAAGGGAGAGGCTACACCTTC. Amino acids: CATEGRGYTF.

The rearrangement links TRBV5-1 to TRBJ1-6; D perhaps matches TRBD1 (5 bases). Trimming took 0 bases from V and 3 from J, leaving 7 bases between them. The CDR3 consists of 15 residues. Germline V gene data show CDR1 as SGHRS and CDR2 as YFSETQ. The DNA of the CDR3 is TGCGCCAGCAGCTTGGGGCAGGGCTATAATTCACCCCTCCACTTT. Translation: CASSLGQGYNSPLHF.

The chain joins TRBV4-3 to TRBJ2-3; 10 positions match TRBD2. The junction had 6 bases not matched to a gene; V was cut back by 0 bases and J by 3 bases. This CDR3 contains 17 residues. Germline assignment: CDR1 LGHNA and CDR2 YSLEER. DNA for the CDR3: TGCGCCAGCAGCCAAGATATTGGAGCGGGGGGGACAGATACGCAGTATTTT. This gives the protein CASSQDIGAGGTDTQYF.

The chain couples TRBV6-5 to TRBJ2-3; 8 bases are a match to TRBD2. This CDR3 contains 15 residues. The V segment lost 6 bases and the J segment 2 bases; nucleotides outside the gene matches: 7. Germline loops: CDR1 MNHEY, CDR2 SVGAGI. The CDR3 DNA reads TGTGCCAGCAGGTATAGCGGGGCCTCCACAGATACGCAGTATTTT. Residues: CASRYSGASTDTQYF.

V gene TRBV3-1 (or the pseudogene TRBV3-2) combines with J gene TRBJ2-1, with D perhaps TRBD1 (5 bases). The V gene's germline CDR1 is LGHDT and CDR2 YNNKEL (reference sequence). The CDR3 is made up of 16 amino acids. With 6 bases removed from V and 2 bases from J, the gap between germline ends came to 17 bases. CDR3 loop: CASRRNLGAAYNEQFF. CDR3 coding DNA: TGTGCCAGCAGGCGGAATCTAGGGGCCGCCTACAATGAGCAGTTCTTC.

V gene TRBV11-2 combines with J gene TRBJ2-3, with a weak D call TRBD2 (5 bases). This CDR3 contains 14 residues. Trimming took 3 bases from V and 1 from J, leaving 8 bases between them. Germline V gives CDR1 SGHAT, CDR2 FQNNGV. CDR3 sequence reads: CASSFNSGTDTQYF. The CDR3 DNA is TGTGCCAGCAGCTTCAATAGCGGCACAGATACGCAGTATTTT. The full variable domain, in which reference TRBV11-2 and TRBJ2-3 provide the parts outside the CDR3, is EAGVAQSPRYKIIEKRQSVAFWCNPISGHATLYWYQQILGQGPKLLIQFQNNGVVDDSQLPKDRFSAERLKGVDSTLKIQPAKLEDSAVYLCASSFNSGTDTQYFGPGTRLTVL.